The 27 T cell receptor beta chains given below trace back to one sample, sequenced in a study of T cell responses to AZD1222 COVID-19 vaccine. The method was immunoSEQ multiplex PCR; TCRdb's version includes in-frame clones alone and lacks a portion of them. The sample lists 95,000 to 100,000 clones; roughly 86% were seen once. Specimen: peripheral blood, collected 28 days after the second AZD1222 dose. These TCRs come from an adult who received the AZD1222 COVID-19 vaccine.

This clone came up a few times. J is TRBJ2-3 and V is TRBV4-3; D is uncertain. The ends were cut back, 3 bases at V and 0 bases at J, with 4 bases in the middle. The CDR3 sequence is 13 residues long. The germline V gene encodes CDR1 LGHNA and CDR2 YSLEER. CDR3 in DNA: TGCGCCAGCAGCCAGACTAGCACAGATACGCAGTATTTT. Translated: CASSQTSTDTQYF.

The V gene is TRBV5-4, the J gene TRBJ1-2; no definite D call. The CDR3 covers 13 residues. Per germline, CDR1 SGHNT and CDR2 YYREEE (reference sequence). Trimming removed 4 bases at V and 8 bases at J, with 15 bases between. DNA for the CDR3: TGTGCCAGCAGCCCGGATCCGACTTACGGCTACACCTTC. Amino acids: CASSPDPTYGYTF.

The chain couples TRBV5-1 to TRBJ2-1, with D unresolved. V lost 3 bases to trimming and J lost 7 bases, with 11 bases between them. The CDR3 is 13 residues long. The germline V gene has CDR1 SGHRS and CDR2 YFSETQ. The chain's CDR3 is CASSSSGVNEQFF. The CDR3 coding sequence is TGCGCCAGCAGCTCCAGTGGGGTTAATGAGCAGTTCTTC.

This chain connects TRBV7-3 to TRBJ1-1; TRBD1 matches 9 bases. Trimming took 5 bases from V and 6 from J; bases not matched to a gene: 10. Germline CDR1 is SGHTA and CDR2 is FQGTGA. This CDR3 spans 15 amino acids. For the CDR3, the DNA is TGTGCCAGCAGCGCCTTGGGACAGGGTAGGGCTGAAGCTTTCTTT. This translates into CASSALGQGRAEAFF.

A single count supports this clone. The rearrangement uses TRBV27 and TRBJ2-7; TRBD1 aligns across 8 bases. This CDR3 has 13 residues. CDR1 and CDR2 (germline): MNHEY, SMNVEV (reference sequence). The trim removed 4 bases at V and 7 bases at J, leaving 6 bases unmatched. CDR3 sequence: CASSSRGPWEQYF. The CDR3 nucleotides read TGTGCCAGCAGTTCCAGGGGGCCATGGGAGCAGTACTTC.

Regarding this clone: The sample carries other DNA sequences with the same CDR3. J is TRBJ1-2 and V is TRBV12-3 or TRBV12-4; a possible D gene is TRBD1 (5 bases). V was trimmed by 2 bases and J by 2 bases, leaving 6 bases between them. This CDR3 has 13 amino acids. The CDR3 spells CASSLQGNYGYTF. In DNA, the CDR3 is TGTGCCAGCAGTTTACAGGGAAACTATGGCTACACCTTC.

The chain uses TRBV7-8 and TRBJ1-1; D may be TRBD1 (6 bases). The V gene's germline CDR1 is SGHVS and CDR2 FQNEAQ. The CDR3 runs to 14 residues. Between the trimmed V and J ends, which lost 5 bases and 1 base, there was a span of 11 bases. The DNA for the CDR3 is TGTGCCAGCAGCCTCGACAGGCGGAACACTGAAGCTTTCTTT. Encoded protein: CASSLDRRNTEAFF.

This clone was counted a few times. The chain links TRBV7-9 to TRBJ2-5; 9 positions agree with TRBD2. V trimming: 3 bases; J trimming: 4 bases; junction bases outside the gene matches: 6. Germline values: CDR1 SEHNR, CDR2 FQNEAQ (reference sequence). The CDR3 consists of 15 residues. The CDR3 region has the DNA TGTGCCAGCAGCTTGGAGCGGGGGGCGGGAGAGACCCAGTACTTC. It translates to CASSLERGAGETQYF.

This chain joins TRBV6-5 and TRBJ1-2, with 7 bases matching TRBD1. The CDR3 covers 14 residues. Germline trimming cut 2 bases from V and 8 bases from J; bases unmatched to any gene: 8. CDR1 MNHEY and CDR2 SVGAGI come from the germline V gene. CDR3 in DNA: TGTGCCAGCAGTTACGATGGGACAGAGCAGGGCTACACCTTC. This translates into CASSYDGTEQGYTF.

The chain employs TRBV19 and TRBJ2-1, with TRBD2 matching 9 bases. The CDR3 length is 16 residues. Germline assignment: CDR1 LNHDA and CDR2 SQIVND (reference sequence). V gave up 3 bases and J gave up 0 bases; unmatched junction bases: 3. The DNA of the CDR3 is TGTGCCAGTAGTATTTCTAGCGGGATCTCCTACAATGAGCAGTTCTTC. This codes for CASSISSGISYNEQFF. The variable domain in full, with the rest retrieved from reference TRBV19 and TRBJ2-1, is DGGITQSPKYLFRKEGQNVTLSCEQNLNHDAMYWYRQDPGQGLRLIYYSQIVNDFQKGDIAEGYSVSREKKESFPLTVTSAQKNPTAFYLCASSISSGISYNEQFFGPGTRLTVL.

J is TRBJ1-4 and V is TRBV5-1; no definite D call. The CDR3 runs 15 residues. The V and J ends lost 2 bases and 0 bases respectively, with 8 bases between them. Per the germline V gene, CDR1 is SGHRS and CDR2 is YFSETQ. In DNA form, the CDR3 reads TGCGCCAGCAGCTTTCGGGGAGCAACTAATGAAAAACTGTTTTTT. Its translation: CASSFRGATNEKLFF.

The V gene is TRBV3-1 (or the pseudogene TRBV3-2), the J gene TRBJ2-5, with TRBD2 identical over 9 bases. The CDR3 loop spans 19 amino acids. In germline, CDR1 is LGHDT, CDR2 YNNKEL (reference sequence). J was trimmed by 4 bases and V by 2 bases; bases with no gene match: 17. This chain's CDR3 is CASSQNIGVAGEDAETQYF. Here the CDR3 DNA reads TGTGCCAGCAGCCAAAACATCGGGGTAGCGGGAGAGGATGCAGAGACCCAGTACTTC.

This clone appeared once. This chain connects TRBV7-9 to TRBJ1-1; possibly TRBD1 for D (5 bases). Trimming left V 1 base short and J 4 bases short, with 10 bases between. Looked up from germline, CDR1 is SEHNR and CDR2 is FQNEAQ (reference sequence). The CDR3 totals 14 residues. This chain's CDR3 is CASSLGGLATEAFF. Here the CDR3 DNA reads TGTGCCAGCAGCTTAGGGGGCCTGGCCACTGAAGCTTTCTTT. Full variable domain (missing parts from reference TRBV7-9 and TRBJ1-1): DTGVSQNPRHKITKRGQNVTFRCDPISEHNRLYWYRQTLGQGPEFLTYFQNEAQLEKSRLLSDRFSAERPKGSFSTLEIQRTEQGDSAMYLCASSLGGLATEAFFGQGTRLTVV.

This chain uses TRBV7-9 with TRBJ1-5, with 9 bases identical to TRBD1. This CDR3 spans 15 amino acids. Trimming cost V 5 bases and J 6 bases; bases outside gene matches: 8. Germline values: CDR1 SEHNR, CDR2 FQNEAQ (reference sequence). The CDR3 spells CASSRTGEMAQPQHF. CDR3 DNA: TGTGCCAGCAGCAGGACAGGGGAAATGGCTCAGCCCCAGCATTTT. Full variable domain (rest looked up from reference TRBV7-9 and TRBJ1-5): DTGVSQNPRHKITKRGQNVTFRCDPISEHNRLYWYRQTLGQGPEFLTYFQNEAQLEKSRLLSDRFSAERPKGSFSTLEIQRTEQGDSAMYLCASSRTGEMAQPQHFGDGTRLSIL.

J is TRBJ1-6 and V is TRBV5-6; no definite D call. CDR1 is SGHDT and CDR2 is YYEEEE in the germline V gene. The CDR3 covers 12 residues. The ends were cut back, 1 base at V and 9 bases at J, with 5 bases in the middle. The CDR3 sequence: CASSLIGSPLHF. In DNA, the CDR3 is TGTGCCAGCAGCTTGATCGGTTCACCCCTCCACTTT.

This clone was observed a single time. Here the CDR3 DNA reads TGTGCCAGCAGCTTAGGGCAGACCCAACTAACAGATACGCAGTATTTT. It yields the protein CASSLGQTQLTDTQYF. This sequence joins TRBV7-8 and TRBJ2-3; D gene uncertain. Trimming shortened V by 1 base and J by 3 bases, and 14 bases separated the two germline ends. Germline V gives CDR1 SGHVS, CDR2 FQNEAQ. The CDR3 has 16 amino acids.

The chain carries TRBV2 and TRBJ2-1; 14 nucleotides align to TRBD2. V shed 6 bases, J shed 9 bases, and the junction held 7 bases outside the gene matches. The CDR3 sequence is 15 residues long. Germline CDR1 reads SNHLY; CDR2 reads FYNNEI. The CDR3 region has the DNA TGTGCCAGCAGCCGGGGACTAGCGGGGGCGGGTGAGCAGTTCTTC. Protein sequence: CASSRGLAGAGEQFF.

CDR3 DNA: TGTGCCAGCAGTTCCGGGACAGGGGGTGAAAAACTGTTTTTT. Translation gives CASSSGTGGEKLFF. This sequence joins TRBV2 and TRBJ1-4; 11 bases are shared with TRBD1. Germline loops: CDR1 SNHLY, CDR2 FYNNEI. The CDR3 spans 14 residues. V lost 5 bases and J lost 7; bases outside the gene matches: 3.

CDR3 DNA sequence: TGTGCCAGCAGCCGCGACCTGGGCGAGACCCAGTACTTC. It translates to CASSRDLGETQYF. V is TRBV7-3 and J is TRBJ2-5; D gene ambiguous. In germline, CDR1 is SGHTA, CDR2 FQGTGA. Trimming stripped 5 bases from V and 5 bases from J, with 12 bases between. The length of the CDR3 is 13 residues.

Concerning this clone itself: Sequence at one end of the junction differs from germline and may be a read error. The V and J genes are TRBV9 and TRBJ1-2; no reliable D call. CDR1 SGDLS and CDR2 YYNGEE come from the germline V gene. The CDR3 is 14 residues long. CDR3 bases: TGTGCCAGCAGCGTAGGAGCCCTTGGAGACGGCAATTCCTTC. This translates into CASSVGALGDGNSF.

This sequence joins TRBV5-4 and TRBJ1-2, with D perhaps TRBD1 (5 bases). The CDR3 sequence is 13 residues long. Germline CDR1 is SGHNT and CDR2 is YYREEE (reference sequence). The V end was cut by 3 bases, the J end by 5 bases, with 11 bases between. The CDR3 sequence: CASSYRDLYGYTF. DNA for the CDR3: TGTGCCAGCAGCTACCGGGACCTATATGGCTACACCTTC.

The rearrangement joins TRBV28 to TRBJ1-2; no clear D gene. CDR1 is MDHEN and CDR2 is SYDVKM in the germline V gene. Between the trimmed V and J ends, which lost 2 bases and 0 bases, there was a span of 10 bases. This CDR3 spans 15 amino acids. This CDR3 reads CASSLDTYPNYGYTF. The CDR3 DNA reads as TGTGCCAGCAGTTTAGACACCTATCCTAACTATGGCTACACCTTC.

V is TRBV6-4 and J is TRBJ1-1; TRBD1 matches 11 bases. This CDR3 spans 14 amino acids. J gave up 5 bases and V 6 bases, and 5 bases lay outside the gene matches. Germline-derived CDR1 and CDR2 are MRHNA and SNTAGT. CDR3: CASRTGTGGTEAFF. CDR3 in DNA: TGTGCCAGCAGAACCGGGACAGGGGGGACTGAAGCTTTCTTT.

CDR3 DNA: TGTGCCAGCAGCACTGACAGGGAAACTCAGCCCCAGCATTTT. Protein product: CASSTDRETQPQHF. The chain uses TRBV28 and TRBJ1-5; 7 nucleotides align to TRBD1. Germline loops: CDR1 MDHEN, CDR2 SYDVKM. The CDR3 is made up of 14 amino acids. V dropped 6 bases and J dropped 6; count of bases not matched to a gene: 8.

The genes are TRBV5-6 and TRBJ2-7; D not resolved. This CDR3 has 14 amino acids. V gave up 4 bases and J gave up 1 base, with 12 bases separating them. CDR1 and CDR2 from the germline V gene are SGHDT and YYEEEE. This CDR3 is CASSLRTGSYEQYF. The CDR3 DNA reads TGTGCCAGCAGCCTGAGGACCGGGTCCTACGAGCAGTACTTC.

V is TRBV5-1 and J is TRBJ1-6, with D unresolved. Germline assignment: CDR1 SGHRS and CDR2 YFSETQ. This CDR3 spans 13 amino acids. V lost 1 base and J 12 bases, leaving 11 bases between the germline ends. CDR3 in amino acids: CASSLLQVGPLHF. The CDR3 nucleotides are TGCGCCAGCAGCTTGCTCCAGGTGGGACCCCTCCACTTT.

The gene calls are TRBV5-4 and TRBJ1-2; unclear D gene. This CDR3 has 15 amino acids. The V end was cut by 0 bases, the J end by 8 bases, with 17 bases between. CDR1 SGHNT and CDR2 YYREEE come from the germline V gene (reference sequence). The CDR3: CASSLAGGMKYGYTF. Here the CDR3 DNA reads TGTGCCAGCAGCTTGGCCGGAGGAATGAAGTACGGCTACACCTTC.